The sequence of this T cell receptor (beta chain) was determined in a study of early T cells in non-severe SARS-CoV-2 infection. Study information: Bulk RNA taken from unsorted whole blood was sequenced, leaving chains unpaired.

This clonotype was counted at least ten times. A single record per CDR3 protein comes from TCRdb applying MiXCR to the 5' RACE reads. The table records 95,000 to 110,000 distinct CDR3 sequences, roughly 10% of them present only once. Germline V gene lookup returns CDR1 SGHVS and CDR2 FQNEAQ. J gave up 10 bases and V 6 bases, and 22 bases lay outside the gene matches. The CDR3 extends over 19 amino acids. V gene TRBV7-8 combines with J gene TRBJ2-2, with TRBD2 matching over 11 bases. The sequence derives from an adult who was a healthcare worker with PCR-confirmed SARS-CoV-2 infection or an uninfected control (not recorded which). The sequenced sample consisted of whole blood. The CDR3 DNA is TGTGCCAGCAGATCGGGACTAGCGGAGCTACGGGGCACTACAACGGAGCTGTTTTTT. Amino acid sequence: CASRSGLAELRGTTTELFF.